This T cell receptor beta chain was found in a study of beta chain features in type 1 diabetes. What was sequenced were expressed TCRB transcripts, since all of the isolated RNA had been reverse transcribed. This table comes from immunoSEQ multiplex PCR, and its TCRdb copy is limited to in-frame clones, with some not included. This repertoire shows 300,000 to 350,000 clones, approximately 14% found once; its top ten account for 5.5% to 7.5%. V was trimmed by 7 bases and J by 1 base, leaving 13 bases between them. The CDR3 runs 14 residues. Germline CDR1 and CDR2: MNHEY and SVGAGI. This clonotype originated in a man aged 25-45 years in good health. The gene calls are TRBV6-5 and TRBJ1-1, with D hard to call. Material for sequencing was central memory CD4+ T cells from blood. CDR3 nucleotides: TGTGCCAGCACCCGCACGGGTCAGAACACTGAAGCTTTCTTT. It translates to CASTRTGQNTEAFF.